The rows below give T cell receptor beta chains drawn from one sample of a study of blood T cell repertoires in COVID-19. Using immunoSEQ multiplex PCR, the repertoire was profiled, and TCRdb retains in-frame clones only, with some absent. Of some 290,000 clones in the sample, 85% to 90% were seen once. Sequencing was performed on peripheral blood. The receptors derive from a woman aged 25-40 years with COVID-19, enrolled during active disease. Both conserved end residues are trimmed from each CDR3. Each record gives: D gene, clone size, J gene, V gene, CDR3 protein. The D gene is left open where the match is weak. Some rows mark clone size as missing; the rest say once, few, many or name a class of expanded clone.

d_gene: .; abundance: .; j_gene: TRBJ2-7; v_gene: TRBV27; CDR3aa: ASSSLIQQDEQY
d_gene: .; abundance: .; j_gene: TRBJ1-4; v_gene: TRBV19; CDR3aa: ASSIDYKRPEKLF
d_gene: .; abundance: .; j_gene: TRBJ2-7; v_gene: TRBV12-3/TRBV12-4; CDR3aa: ASSLNRVYEQY
d_gene: TRBD1; abundance: .; j_gene: TRBJ1-5; v_gene: TRBV6-2/TRBV6-3; CDR3aa: ASSEPGGKSNQPQH
d_gene: TRBD1; abundance: once; j_gene: TRBJ1-6; v_gene: TRBV12-5; CDR3aa: ASGLGDRDNSPLH
d_gene: TRBD1; abundance: once; j_gene: TRBJ2-2; v_gene: TRBV5-1; CDR3aa: ASSRTGENTGELF
d_gene: .; abundance: .; j_gene: TRBJ1-5; v_gene: TRBV28; CDR3aa: ASSLRYRVSNQPQH
d_gene: TRBD1; abundance: few; j_gene: TRBJ1-2; v_gene: TRBV19; CDR3aa: ASRRTGTGGGNYGYT
d_gene: .; abundance: .; j_gene: TRBJ2-7; v_gene: TRBV5-1; CDR3aa: ASSLGLERGQY
d_gene: .; abundance: .; j_gene: TRBJ1-2; v_gene: TRBV29-1; CDR3aa: SVANRDYGYT
d_gene: TRBD1; abundance: .; j_gene: TRBJ1-6; v_gene: TRBV7-2; CDR3aa: ASSLSGDRGLSPLH
d_gene: .; abundance: .; j_gene: TRBJ2-1; v_gene: TRBV10-1; CDR3aa: ASSESALGFNEQF
d_gene: TRBD1; abundance: once; j_gene: TRBJ2-7; v_gene: TRBV13; CDR3aa: ASSLGLRTGDYEQY
d_gene: .; abundance: .; j_gene: TRBJ1-2; v_gene: TRBV5-1; CDR3aa: ASSLGAGPRGYT
d_gene: TRBD1; abundance: few; j_gene: TRBJ2-1; v_gene: TRBV18; CDR3aa: ASSPEGAGYNEQF
d_gene: .; abundance: .; j_gene: TRBJ1-1; v_gene: TRBV29-1; CDR3aa: SVDNRATEAF
d_gene: TRBD1; abundance: .; j_gene: TRBJ1-6; v_gene: TRBV27; CDR3aa: ASSLGQSYNSPLH
d_gene: .; abundance: .; j_gene: TRBJ1-2; v_gene: TRBV12-5; CDR3aa: ASGSQGKGGYT
d_gene: .; abundance: .; j_gene: TRBJ1-5; v_gene: TRBV28; CDR3aa: ASYSRTPGGNQPQH
d_gene: .; abundance: .; j_gene: TRBJ1-1; v_gene: TRBV11-2; CDR3aa: ASSLERVGGAF
d_gene: TRBD1; abundance: .; j_gene: TRBJ1-4; v_gene: TRBV11-2; CDR3aa: ASRSGGRNEKLF
d_gene: .; abundance: .; j_gene: TRBJ2-7; v_gene: TRBV5-1; CDR3aa: ASQRLPSSYEQY
d_gene: TRBD1; abundance: .; j_gene: TRBJ2-5; v_gene: TRBV3-1/TRBV3-2; CDR3aa: ASSQGFSGGPSQETQY
d_gene: TRBD2; abundance: .; j_gene: TRBJ2-3; v_gene: TRBV2; CDR3aa: ASGSGLAGGSDTQY
d_gene: .; abundance: .; j_gene: TRBJ1-4; v_gene: TRBV28; CDR3aa: ASSYSSSPVVEKLF
d_gene: TRBD1; abundance: .; j_gene: TRBJ1-6; v_gene: TRBV7-2; CDR3aa: ASSDRGGPPLH
d_gene: .; abundance: .; j_gene: TRBJ2-1; v_gene: TRBV11-2; CDR3aa: ASRRGGGDYNEQF
d_gene: .; abundance: .; j_gene: TRBJ1-4; v_gene: TRBV6-1; CDR3aa: ASSEVGPEKLF
d_gene: .; abundance: once; j_gene: TRBJ1-1; v_gene: TRBV6-5; CDR3aa: ASGREVSGNTEAF
d_gene: .; abundance: .; j_gene: TRBJ2-3; v_gene: TRBV6-5; CDR3aa: ASSFSGLTDTQY
d_gene: TRBD2; abundance: many; j_gene: TRBJ2-7; v_gene: TRBV11-2; CDR3aa: ASSLETSGSPYEQY
d_gene: TRBD1; abundance: .; j_gene: TRBJ1-5; v_gene: TRBV15; CDR3aa: ATSRDRGAGQPQH
d_gene: TRBD1; abundance: once; j_gene: TRBJ1-4; v_gene: TRBV20-1; CDR3aa: SASRTGGRTNEKLF
d_gene: .; abundance: .; j_gene: TRBJ1-5; v_gene: TRBV5-1; CDR3aa: ASSLAPSDSNQPQH
d_gene: TRBD1; abundance: .; j_gene: TRBJ1-5; v_gene: TRBV9; CDR3aa: ASSASPGGEEQPQH